This TCR beta chain was sequenced during a study of shared clonotypes between healthy human individuals. Study conclusions and caveats: Some naive CD4 clonotypes, about 5%, turned up in common across several donors.

Sequencing used immunoSEQ multiplex PCR; TCRdb keeps in-frame clones, though not all of them. Among roughly 320,000 clones listed, about nine tenths were seen once. Germline V CDR1 and CDR2: SQVTM, ANQGSEA. The CDR3 consists of 13 residues. Trimming took off 4 bases at V and 1 base at J, with 10 bases between the two ends. This clone was detected only once. Its antigen remains unknown. The V gene is TRBV29-1, the J gene TRBJ2-5; unclear D gene. Sample: memory CD8+ T cells sorted from blood. As for subset: CD45RO+ cells pooled with CCR7-negative TemRA cells. This clonotype was sampled from a man aged 18 to 29 in good health. As DNA, the CDR3 is TGCAGCGTTGGGCCAGGCATCCAAGAGACCCAGTACTTC. Protein product: CSVGPGIQETQYF. Together with reference TRBV29-1 and TRBJ2-5, the CDR3 gives the full variable domain: SAVISQKPSRDICQRGTSLTIQCQVDSQVTMMFWYRQQPGQSLTLIATANQGSEATYESGFVIDKFPISRPNLTFSTLTVSNMSPEDSSIYLCSVGPGIQETQYFGPGTRLLVL.